Presented here are 6 T cell receptor beta chains from one specimen sequenced in a study of blood T cell repertoires in COVID-19. Sequencing was performed with immunoSEQ multiplex PCR; in TCRdb, only in-frame clones are kept and a portion is missing. The sample contains about 150,000 clones, about 88% of which appear only once. The material sequenced was PBMCs or T cells enriched from blood (not recorded which). Receptors were obtained from a man in his forties or fifties who had recovered from COVID-19.

This clone was counted only a few times. V usage is TRBV25-1 and J usage is TRBJ1-4; D not certain. The V gene lost 6 bases and the J gene lost 4 bases, with 6 bases spanning the gap. Germline values: CDR1 MGHDK, CDR2 SYGVNS. This CDR3 is built from 12 residues. The CDR3 loop is CASSGYNEKLFF. CDR3 DNA: TGTGCCAGCAGCGGGTATAATGAAAAACTGTTTTTT. The full variable domain, with the rest looked up from reference TRBV25-1 and TRBJ1-4, is EADIYQTPRYLVIGTGKKITLECSQTMGHDKMYWYQQDPGMELHLIHYSYGVNSTEKGDLSSESTVSRIRTEHFPLTLESARPSHTSQYLCASSGYNEKLFFGSGTQLSVL.

In its sample, this clone was seen a few times. V gene TRBV12-3 or TRBV12-4 combines with J gene TRBJ1-2; the match to TRBD1 covers 7 bases. This CDR3 spans 12 amino acids. Trimming took 5 bases from V and 8 from J; bases not matched to a gene: 5. CDR3 coding DNA: TGTGCCAGCAGTGCCTCGACAGGGGGCTACACCTTC. Encoded protein: CASSASTGGYTF.

The J gene is TRBJ2-4, the V gene TRBV11-2; a weak D match, TRBD2 (6 bases). This CDR3 is built from 14 residues. Germline values: CDR1 SGHAT, CDR2 FQNNGV. V lost 5 bases to trimming and J lost 1 base, with 9 bases between them. CDR3 in DNA: TGTGCCAGCAGCGGGGGGTGGGCCAAAAACATTCAGTACTTC. Its translation is CASSGGWAKNIQYF. Supplemented by reference TRBV11-2 and TRBJ2-4, the full variable domain reads EAGVAQSPRYKIIEKRQSVAFWCNPISGHATLYWYQQILGQGPKLLIQFQNNGVVDDSQLPKDRFSAERLKGVDSTLKIQPAKLEDSAVYLCASSGGWAKNIQYFGAGTRLSVL.

The genes are TRBV7-2 and TRBJ1-2; 9 bases agree with TRBD1. The CDR3 contains 13 residues. The V gene end was trimmed by 7 bases and the J gene end by 6 bases; junction bases not matched to a gene: 6. Germline CDR1 and CDR2: SGHTA and FQGNSA. The CDR3 DNA is TGTGCCAGCATCCAAAACAGGGGGCATGGCTACACCTTC. It codes for CASIQNRGHGYTF.

The chain employs TRBV3-1 (or the pseudogene TRBV3-2) and TRBJ2-7, with D perhaps TRBD2 (5 bases). There are 12 residues in the CDR3. Trimming removed 1 base at V and 5 bases at J, with 6 bases between. Germline loops: CDR1 LGHDT, CDR2 YNNKEL (reference sequence). Here the CDR3 reads CASSQVGNEQYF. CDR3 in DNA: TGTGCCAGCAGCCAAGTCGGGAACGAGCAGTACTTC.

The rearrangement links TRBV5-8 to TRBJ1-1, with D maybe TRBD1 (5 bases). Germline values: CDR1 SGHTS, CDR2 YDEGEE. The CDR3 is 16 amino acids. Trimming pared 7 bases from V and 1 base from J, leaving 20 bases between. DNA for the CDR3: TGTGCCAGCCCCCGTCAGTATGGTAGGGGGAACACTGAAGCTTTCTTT. Amino acid sequence: CASPRQYGRGNTEAFF.